The 21 T cell receptor beta chains listed next were all sequenced from one sample in a study of T cells after yellow fever vaccination. TCRdb independently ran MiXCR on the 5' RACE reads; one entry per CDR3 protein. The table lists tens of thousands of distinct CDR3 sequences, around 7.1% of them singletons, with roughly 30% in the top ten. The sequencing used CD8+ T cells sorted from PBMCs, collected more than 8 days after the first yellow fever vaccination. These TCRs come from a young man who received the YFV17D yellow fever vaccine.

In its sample, this clonotype was seen many times. V gene TRBV11-2 combines with J gene TRBJ2-1; D gene uncertain. The CDR3 has 13 amino acids. Germline CDR1 is SGHAT and CDR2 is FQNNGV. V shed 1 base and J shed 5 bases, with 6 bases lying between them. The CDR3 DNA is TGTGCCAGCAGCTTAGGGGCCCACAATGAGCAGTTCTTC. Protein: CASSLGAHNEQFF.

This clonotype was counted at least ten times. The chain couples TRBV27 to TRBJ2-2; the match to TRBD1 covers 8 bases. CDR3 length equals 17 residues. Looked up from germline, CDR1 is MNHEY and CDR2 is SMNVEV (reference sequence). J was trimmed by 0 bases and V by 1 base; bases with no gene match: 4. This CDR3 reads CASSLYGTGPNTGELFF. As DNA, the CDR3 is TGTGCCAGCAGTTTATACGGGACAGGCCCGAACACCGGGGAGCTGTTTTTT.

The chain joins TRBV7-9 to TRBJ2-2; D tentatively fits TRBD1 or TRBD2 (6 bases each). The CDR3 covers 12 residues. V was pared by 10 bases and J by 4 bases, with 10 bases between. CDR1 and CDR2 (germline): SEHNR, FQNEAQ (reference sequence). CDR3 nucleotide sequence: TGTGCCACCGGGGGCACCACCGGGGAGCTGTTTTTT. Amino acid sequence: CATGGTTGELFF.

This clonotype showed up many times. The chain uses TRBV4-2 and TRBJ1-2; tentative D call: TRBD1 (6 bases). Germline V lookup: CDR1 LGHNA, CDR2 YNFKEQ. This CDR3 is built from 16 residues. V lost 0 bases, J lost 4 bases, and 15 bases lay in between. In DNA, the CDR3 is TGTGCCAGCAGCCAAGAACAAGGGGGGACAAGCTATGGCTACACCTTC. Its protein product is CASSQEQGGTSYGYTF.

The rearrangement joins TRBV3-1 to TRBJ1-2; D may be TRBD1 (6 bases). The V gene lost 3 bases and the J gene lost 4 bases, with 18 bases spanning the gap. Per the germline V gene, CDR1 is LGHDT and CDR2 is YNNKEL (reference sequence). This CDR3 is 16 amino acids long. For the CDR3, the DNA is TGTGCCAGCAGCCAGGGTCGACAGGTCTTTGGCTATGGCTACACCTTC. It codes for CASSQGRQVFGYGYTF.

V is TRBV6-1 and J is TRBJ1-2; no clear D. From germline, CDR1 is MNHNS and CDR2 SASEGT. Trimming pared 3 bases from V and 4 bases from J, leaving 9 bases between. CDR3 size: 13 residues. The CDR3 DNA sequence: TGTGCCAGCAGTGATACCGAGTTCTATGGCTACACCTTC. The encoded protein is CASSDTEFYGYTF.

This clonotype has a handful of counts. The chain is built from TRBV5-1 and TRBJ2-1; TRBD2 is a possible D gene (7 bases). There are 15 residues in the CDR3. CDR1 is SGHRS, CDR2 YFSETQ, per germline. The V gene lost 4 bases and the J gene lost 8 bases, with 19 bases spanning the gap. The CDR3 is CASSGRGGIFDEQFF. The CDR3 coding sequence is TGCGCCAGCAGCGGCAGGGGAGGGATATTCGATGAGCAGTTCTTC.

There are many counts of this clonotype. This CDR3 reads CSVGQGIDYEQYF. The CDR3 coding sequence is TGCAGCGTTGGCCAGGGCATTGACTACGAGCAGTACTTC. This chain uses TRBV29-1 with TRBJ2-7, with D tentatively TRBD1 (5 bases). The germline V gene encodes CDR1 SQVTM and CDR2 ANQGSEA. Deletions cut 4 bases from V and 3 bases from J, with 13 bases between. The CDR3 length is 13 residues.

This clonotype has a handful of counts. V is TRBV5-1 and J is TRBJ2-2; D not certain. The CDR3 spans 15 residues. In germline, CDR1 is SGHRS, CDR2 YFSETQ. The V end was cut by 0 bases, the J end by 0 bases, with 6 bases between. The CDR3 protein is CASSLGPPNTGELFF. The CDR3 DNA reads as TGCGCCAGCAGCTTGGGACCACCGAACACCGGGGAGCTGTTTTTT. Full variable domain (outside the CDR3, taken from reference TRBV5-1 and TRBJ2-2): KAGVTQTPRYLIKTRGQQVTLSCSPISGHRSVSWYQQTPGQGLQFLFEYFSETQRNKGNFPGRFSGRQFSNSRSEMNVSTLELGDSALYLCASSLGPPNTGELFFGEGSRLTVL.

The V call is TRBV4-1, the J call TRBJ2-7; 10 nucleotides line up with TRBD2. Trimming removed 0 bases from V and 7 bases from J; junction bases left unmatched: 3. This CDR3 region has 14 residues. Germline-derived CDR1 and CDR2 are MGHRA and YSYEKL. CDR3 protein: CASSQEAGGGEQYF. CDR3 DNA sequence: TGCGCCAGCAGCCAAGAAGCGGGGGGGGGAGAGCAGTACTTC.

The table lists this clonotype with a few counts. V and J are TRBV5-4 and TRBJ1-1, with a tentative D call TRBD1 (5 bases). The CDR3 spans 13 residues. Germline V gene data show CDR1 as SGHNT and CDR2 as YYREEE (reference sequence). Trimming shortened V by 0 bases and J by 5 bases, and 8 bases separated the two germline ends. The chain's CDR3 is CASSLEGVTEAFF. Written as DNA, the CDR3 is TGTGCCAGCAGCTTGGAAGGGGTAACTGAAGCTTTCTTT.

The rearrangement links TRBV28 to TRBJ2-5, with 7 positions matching TRBD1. This CDR3 comprises 15 residues. The trim removed 7 bases at V and 2 bases at J, leaving 10 bases unmatched. CDR1 is MDHEN, CDR2 SYDVKM, per germline. CDR3 amino acids: CASTSYRGRQETQYF. As DNA, the CDR3 is TGTGCCAGCACCTCTTACAGGGGAAGGCAAGAGACCCAGTACTTC.

This clonotype was seen at least ten times. V is TRBV11-2 and J is TRBJ2-2; D gene unclear. Trimming shortened V by 3 bases and J by 0 bases, and 8 bases separated the two germline ends. Germline V gene data show CDR1 as SGHAT and CDR2 as FQNNGV. The CDR3 has 15 residues. In nucleotides, the CDR3 is TGTGCCAGCAGCTTGTGGGAAGCGAACACCGGGGAGCTGTTTTTT. It yields the protein CASSLWEANTGELFF.

This clonotype was detected a few times. The chain uses TRBV7-9 and TRBJ2-1; D gene uncertain. V lost 3 bases and J 5 bases, leaving 5 bases between the germline ends. The CDR3 covers 12 residues. Per the germline V gene, CDR1 is SEHNR and CDR2 is FQNEAQ (reference sequence). CDR3 amino acids: CASSFPDNEQFF. The CDR3 DNA sequence: TGTGCCAGCAGCTTCCCAGACAATGAGCAGTTCTTC. The full variable domain, its missing parts supplied by reference TRBV7-9 and TRBJ2-1, is DTGVSQNPRHKITKRGQNVTFRCDPISEHNRLYWYRQTLGQGPEFLTYFQNEAQLEKSRLLSDRFSAERPKGSFSTLEIQRTEQGDSAMYLCASSFPDNEQFFGPGTRLTVL.

The table lists this clonotype with many counts. The chain couples TRBV6-4 to TRBJ2-1; TRBD1 is a possible D gene (6 bases). This CDR3 region has 14 residues. CDR1 MRHNA and CDR2 SNTAGT come from the germline V gene. Trimming shortened V by 7 bases and J by 7 bases, and 17 bases separated the two germline ends. The CDR3 here is CASNGAGEWNEQFF. The CDR3 region has the DNA TGTGCCAGCAATGGGGCAGGGGAGTGGAATGAGCAGTTCTTC.

This clonotype turned up a few times. The V call is TRBV7-9, the J call TRBJ1-1; TRBD1 matches at 7 bases. The CDR3 is 17 amino acids. V lost 2 bases to trimming and J lost 5 bases; unmatched junction nucleotides: 14. Germline lookup yields CDR1 SEHNR and CDR2 FQNEAQ (reference sequence). The CDR3 loop is CASSLMSREGARTEAFF. CDR3 nucleotide sequence: TGTGCCAGCAGCTTAATGTCAAGGGAGGGGGCTCGAACTGAAGCTTTCTTT. Combining the CDR3 with reference TRBV7-9 and TRBJ1-1 gives the whole variable domain DTGVSQNPRHKITKRGQNVTFRCDPISEHNRLYWYRQTLGQGPEFLTYFQNEAQLEKSRLLSDRFSAERPKGSFSTLEIQRTEQGDSAMYLCASSLMSREGARTEAFFGQGTRLTVV.

This clonotype was detected only a few times. The CDR3 reads CASSLIRGASGANVLTF. The CDR3 DNA is TGTGCCAGCAGTTTAATCAGGGGGGCCTCTGGGGCCAACGTCCTGACTTTC. The chain joins TRBV27 to TRBJ2-6, with D maybe TRBD1 (7 bases). The CDR3 runs to 17 residues. Germline V gene lookup returns CDR1 MNHEY and CDR2 SMNVEV (reference sequence). V shed 2 bases and J shed 0 bases, with 11 bases lying between them.

This clonotype was recorded many times. The chain joins TRBV7-9 to TRBJ2-3; D unresolved. Looked up from germline, CDR1 is SEHNR and CDR2 is FQNEAQ (reference sequence). This CDR3 contains 15 residues. V was trimmed by 5 bases and J by 2 bases, leaving 14 bases between them. Here the CDR3 DNA reads TGTGCCAGCAGCCCCGCCCCCGACAACACAGATACGCAGTATTTT. It translates to CASSPAPDNTDTQYF.

This clonotype has more than one count but fewer than ten. This sequence joins TRBV3-1 and TRBJ2-4, with D perhaps given as TRBD1 or TRBD2 (5 bases each). The CDR3 runs 15 residues. CDR1 and CDR2 from the germline V gene are LGHDT and YNNKEL (reference sequence). The V gene lost 3 bases and the J gene lost 5 bases, with 14 bases spanning the gap. The CDR3 reads CASSHGGLSENIQYF. The CDR3 nucleotides are TGTGCCAGCAGCCATGGGGGTTTATCGGAAAACATTCAGTACTTC. The variable domain in full, with the rest retrieved from reference TRBV3-1 and TRBJ2-4, is DTAVSQTPKYLVTQMGNDKSIKCEQNLGHDTMYWYKQDSKKFLKIMFSYNNKELIINETVPNRFSPKSPDKAHLNLHINSLELGDSAVYFCASSHGGLSENIQYFGAGTRLSVL.

There are many counts of this clonotype. The rearrangement links TRBV6-2 or TRBV6-3 to TRBJ2-3; TRBD1 agrees at 9 bases. The V gene end was trimmed by 0 bases and the J gene end by 1 base; junction bases not matched to a gene: 5. Germline lookup yields CDR1 MNHEY and CDR2 SVGEGT. The CDR3 runs to 17 residues. As DNA, the CDR3 is TGTGCCAGCAGTTACTCTGGACAGGGGTTCGGCACAGATACGCAGTATTTT. This codes for CASSYSGQGFGTDTQYF.

The rearrangement joins TRBV4-1 to TRBJ2-7, with D tentatively TRBD2 (6 bases). The CDR3 has 14 amino acids. Looked up from germline, CDR1 is MGHRA and CDR2 is YSYEKL. With 0 bases removed from V and 2 bases from J, the gap between germline ends came to 8 bases. As DNA, the CDR3 is TGCGCCAGCAGCCAAGAATGGGGGGCCTACGAGCAGTACGTC. This encodes CASSQEWGAYEQYV.